One and the same sample provided the 10 T cell receptor beta chains below, sequenced in a study of post-analysis software for immune sequencing data. The study's findings and limits: Higher frequency in patients than in controls was seen for several TRBV segments, with TRBV5-6, TRBV5-1 and TRBV20-1 among them.

These receptors' targets are unknown. Unique molecular identifiers were built into the TCR beta cDNA libraries. MiXCR, run by TCRdb on the PCR reads, gives a single entry per CDR3 protein. The sample lists about 810,000 distinct CDR3 sequences; approximately 53% were seen once. Sequencing was done on a sample of blood. The receptors come from a girl under 18 with multiple sclerosis.

This clonotype was detected a few times. J is TRBJ2-7 and V is TRBV20-1; no clear D gene. The better agreement between TRBJ2-5 and the DNA end casts doubt on the J call. Germline V gene sequence: CDR1 DFQATT, CDR2 SNEGSKA (reference sequence). The CDR3 runs to 13 residues. CDR3 DNA sequence: TGCAGTGCTCCCCACCGACCACAAGAGACCCAGTACTTC. It specifies CSAPHRPQETQYF.

V usage is TRBV25-1 and J usage is TRBJ1-2; no reliable D call. V was shortened by 0 bases and J by 5 bases, with 16 bases between the two germline ends. The germline CDR1 and CDR2 sequences are MGHDK and SYGVNS. There are 16 residues in the CDR3. The CDR3 loop is CASSEYHGNKRYGYTF. CDR3 DNA sequence: TGTGCCAGCAGTGAATATCACGGGAACAAGCGGTATGGCTACACCTTC.

V and J are TRBV29-1 and TRBJ1-2, with a weak D call TRBD1 (5 bases). CDR1 is SQVTM, CDR2 ANQGSEA, per germline. The CDR3 loop spans 11 amino acids. With 3 bases removed from V and 4 bases from J, the gap between germline ends came to 6 bases. As DNA, the CDR3 is TGCAGCGTTGAGGGGGGCTATGGCTACACCTTC. This sequence encodes CSVEGGYGYTF.

V usage is TRBV20-1 and J usage is TRBJ2-1; 12 bases agree with TRBD1. The junction had 12 bases not matched to a gene; V was cut back by 0 bases and J by 6 bases. The CDR3 is 18 residues long. The V gene's germline CDR1 is DFQATT and CDR2 SNEGSKA (reference sequence). The CDR3 sequence: CSARDPRQGQGASNEQFF. The CDR3 bases are TGCAGTGCTAGAGATCCCCGCCAGGGACAGGGGGCCTCCAATGAGCAGTTCTTC.

This clonotype was picked up a small number of times. V gene TRBV12-3 or TRBV12-4 combines with J gene TRBJ2-5, with 11 bases lining up with TRBD2. Germline trimming cut 7 bases from V and 3 bases from J; bases unmatched to any gene: 7. The CDR3 runs to 15 residues. The CDR3 DNA reads as TGTGCCAGCACTTTTACTAGCGGGGGAAAAGAGACCCAGTACTTC. It specifies CASTFTSGGKETQYF.

This clonotype was found a few times. The rearrangement joins TRBV4-1 to TRBJ2-1, with D unclear. The germline V gene encodes CDR1 MGHRA and CDR2 YSYEKL. The V end was cut by 4 bases, the J end by 6 bases, with 4 bases between. This CDR3 is built from 11 residues. CDR3 loop: CASSRPNEQFF. The CDR3 DNA sequence: TGCGCCAGCAGCCGGCCCAATGAGCAGTTCTTC.

The gene calls are TRBV7-9 and TRBJ2-7, with 8 bases lining up with TRBD2. The CDR3 extends over 14 amino acids. The germline V gene has CDR1 SEHNR and CDR2 FQNEAQ (reference sequence). J lost 12 bases, V lost 5 bases, and 15 bases had no gene match. The CDR3 here is CASSPGTRPPMGYF. CDR3 DNA: TGTGCCAGCAGCCCCGGGACTAGGCCTCCTATGGGGTACTTC.

The chain joins TRBV4-1 to TRBJ2-7, with D maybe TRBD2 (6 bases). The CDR3 has 15 residues. Between the trimmed V and J ends, which lost 5 bases and 2 bases, there was a span of 16 bases. CDR1 MGHRA and CDR2 YSYEKL come from the germline V gene. The CDR3 sequence: CASSGGTSLTYEQYF. Here the CDR3 DNA reads TGCGCCAGCAGCGGCGGGACTTCACTTACCTACGAGCAGTACTTC.

In its sample, this clonotype was seen a few times. The chain links TRBV5-1 to TRBJ1-2; 9 bases match TRBD1. V dropped 3 bases and J dropped 2; count of bases not matched to a gene: 14. This CDR3 region has 18 residues. CDR1 SGHRS and CDR2 YFSETQ come from the germline V gene. The CDR3 reads CASSSTGTGFAANYGYTF. The CDR3 DNA follows: TGCGCCAGCAGCTCGACAGGGACAGGGTTCGCGGCCAACTATGGCTACACCTTC.

This clonotype showed up just a few times. V gene TRBV10-3 combines with J gene TRBJ2-7; possible D gene TRBD1, 6 bases. Trimming cost V 6 bases and J 1 base, with 10 bases left between them. Per germline, CDR1 ENHRY and CDR2 SYGVKD. The CDR3 is 13 amino acids. Here the CDR3 reads CAIRYGQSYEQYF. CDR3 nucleotide sequence: TGTGCCATCAGATACGGACAGTCCTACGAGCAGTACTTC.